The sequence of this T cell receptor (beta chain) was determined in a study of T-cell reconstitution after alpha-beta-depleted transplantation in children. Germline CDR1 GTSNPN, CDR2 SVGIG (reference sequence). Trimming cost V 6 bases and J 6 bases; bases outside gene matches: 5. This CDR3 has 12 residues. Preparing the TCRbeta library involved the use of unique molecular identifiers. TCRdb analysed the PCR reads with MiXCR anew, one entry per CDR3 protein. The sample has 500,000 to 650,000 distinct CDR3 sequences; about 10% are singletons. This clonotype has only a few counts. The TCR comes from a female patient aged 2-9 years who had a stem cell transplant for aplastic anemia, so the T cells may come from the graft donor. The V call is TRBV30, the J call TRBJ2-3; 8 bases agree with TRBD1. The starting material was PBMCs, mostly from graft donor cells, obtained 180 days after TCRalphabeta/CD19-depleted stem cell transplant. The CDR3 DNA sequence: TGTGCCTGTGGACAGGGTAGGGATACGCAGTATTTT. It translates to CACGQGRDTQYF.